Below are 27 T cell receptor beta chains sequenced from a single sample in a study of regulatory T cells in long-lasting Graves disease. Through Arm-PCR of CDR3 regions and iRepertoire HTBI primers, TCR beta libraries were built. TCRdb fed the multiplex PCR reads into MiXCR, producing one record per CDR3 protein. Seen here are roughly 700,000 distinct CDR3 sequences, around 32% observed once, and the top ten hold around 42%. Regarding time point: persistent/refractory GD, antithyroid drugs over 5 years with positive TRAb. The TCR library used RNA extracted from PBMCs. The sample was peripheral blood mononuclear cells (PBMCs), taken when the disease was refractory, from a patient treated with antithyroid drugs. Every receptor here comes from a female donor with Graves disease.

As regards this clonotype: Its ends do not fully match the called genes, so a read error is possible. This chain connects TRBV20-1 to TRBJ1-2; D is perhaps TRBD1 (5 bases). The germline V gene has CDR1 DFQATT and CDR2 SNEGSKA (reference sequence). The CDR3 is 15 residues long. The CDR3 loop is CSAGDMGVPNYGYTF. DNA of the CDR3: TGCAGTGCTGGAGATATGGGGGTTCCTAACTATGGCTACACCTTC.

J is TRBJ1-4 and V is TRBV7-9; tentative D call: TRBD1 (5 bases). Trimming removed 0 bases from V and 8 bases from J, with 10 bases in between. This CDR3 has 14 amino acids. The germline V gene has CDR1 SEHNR and CDR2 FQNEAQ (reference sequence). CDR3 region: CASSLAGDGEKLFF. CDR3 DNA sequence: TGTGCCAGCAGCTTAGCAGGGGACGGAGAAAAACTGTTTTTT.

This clonotype occurred a few times. The rearrangement joins TRBV5-1 to TRBJ2-2; 14 bases line up with TRBD2. The germline V gene encodes CDR1 SGHRS and CDR2 YFSETQ. The CDR3 runs to 15 residues. Trimming cost V 5 bases and J 8 bases; bases outside gene matches: 5. CDR3: CASRIGTSGSGELFF. As DNA, the CDR3 is TGCGCCAGCAGAATCGGGACTAGCGGGAGTGGGGAGCTGTTTTTT.

This clonotype was seen repeatedly, ten times or more. The J gene is TRBJ1-2, the V gene TRBV3-1, with D possibly TRBD1 on 6 matching bases. The CDR3 runs 14 residues. V dropped 1 base and J dropped 4 bases, with 10 bases sitting between them. Germline V gene lookup returns CDR1 LGHDT and CDR2 YNNKEL (reference sequence). CDR3 loop: CASSQATGSYGYTF. CDR3 bases: TGTGCCAGCAGCCAAGCGACAGGTTCCTATGGCTACACCTTC.

Concerning this clonotype itself: Given a much more abundant clone one base away, this may be a read error. The chain has TRBV7-9 and TRBJ1-1; D gene ambiguous. CDR1 is SEHNR, CDR2 FQNEAQ, per germline (reference sequence). The CDR3 consists of 14 residues. V lost 4 bases, J lost 6 bases, and 15 bases lay in between. The CDR3 here is CASSSFAGTAEAFF. CDR3 nucleotide sequence: TGTGCCAGCAGCTCCTTCGCAGGTACCGCTGAAGCTTTCTTT.

The gene calls are TRBV3-1 and TRBJ1-1; 8 bases agree with TRBD1. Germline-derived CDR1 and CDR2 are LGHDT and YNNKEL (reference sequence). Germline trimming cut 0 bases from V and 7 bases from J; bases unmatched to any gene: 7. The CDR3 runs to 15 residues. CDR3 nucleotides: TGTGCCAGCAGCCAAGATCCAGGGGGCGTAAATGAAGCTTTCTTT. It specifies CASSQDPGGVNEAFF.

This clonotype was recorded a few times. The rearrangement joins TRBV20-1 to TRBJ2-7; 9 bases fit TRBD2. CDR1 and CDR2 (germline): DFQATT, SNEGSKA (reference sequence). J gave up 4 bases and V 6 bases, and 7 bases lay outside the gene matches. This CDR3 region has 13 residues. As DNA, the CDR3 is TGCAGTGCACTGACTAGCGGAAAATACGAGCAGTACTTC. Its protein product is CSALTSGKYEQYF.

This clonotype was found a few times. The chain couples TRBV29-1 to TRBJ2-2; 7 positions agree with TRBD2. The germline gives CDR1 SQVTM, CDR2 ANQGSEA. The V segment lost 4 bases and the J segment 8 bases; nucleotides outside the gene matches: 10. There are 14 residues in the CDR3. Here the CDR3 DNA reads TGCAGCGTTGCAGCGGGACTAACAGCAGGGGAGCTGTTTTTT. This codes for CSVAAGLTAGELFF.

This clonotype was observed many times. The chain combines TRBV12-3 or TRBV12-4 with TRBJ1-1; D is unclear. The CDR3 loop spans 15 amino acids. Trimming removed 10 bases from V and 2 bases from J, with 20 bases in between. CDR3 in DNA: TGTGCCACGCGCCTCTACTCGGCAGCAAACACTGAAGCTTTCTTT. Residues: CATRLYSAANTEAFF.

The chain links TRBV6-5 to TRBJ2-2; possibly TRBD1 for D (5 bases). Deletions cut 6 bases from V and 0 bases from J, with 23 bases between. Germline CDR1 is MNHEY and CDR2 is SVGAGI. This CDR3 contains 19 residues. CDR3 DNA sequence: TGTGCCAGCAGCTATTCGATGAAGACAGTAAGCACGAACACCGGGGAGCTGTTTTTT. It translates to CASSYSMKTVSTNTGELFF.

The sample holds many counts of this clonotype. V is TRBV15 and J is TRBJ1-2, with unresolved D. V was trimmed by 4 bases and J by 6 bases, leaving 24 bases between them. The CDR3 extends over 17 amino acids. Germline V lookup: CDR1 LNHNV, CDR2 YYDKDF (reference sequence). CDR3 region: CATSTLLWATSGDGYTF. The CDR3 bases are TGTGCCACCAGCACCCTCCTATGGGCCACCTCTGGGGATGGCTACACCTTC.

V is TRBV27 and J is TRBJ2-7; TRBD2 matches at 10 bases. The germline gives CDR1 MNHEY, CDR2 SMNVEV (reference sequence). The CDR3 length is 14 residues. The CDR3 loop is CATSPGLALDGQYF. The CDR3 bases are TGTGCAACCTCACCGGGACTAGCGCTCGACGGGCAGTACTTC.

The chain links TRBV30 to TRBJ1-3; the D is unclear. Trimming took 4 bases from V and 4 from J, leaving 5 bases between them. The CDR3 extends over 11 amino acids. Germline lookup yields CDR1 GTSNPN and CDR2 SVGIG (reference sequence). The CDR3 protein is CAWTRGNTIYF. CDR3 DNA: TGTGCCTGGACCCGCGGAAACACCATATATTTT.

J is TRBJ1-5 and V is TRBV7-9; TRBD1 might be the D (5 bases). Germline CDR1 is SEHNR and CDR2 is FQNEAQ (reference sequence). This CDR3 comprises 16 residues. V was clipped by 6 bases and J by 6 bases, with 21 bases between them. The CDR3 spells CASSRTTAGGGQPQHF. CDR3 in DNA: TGTGCCAGCAGTCGGACCACAGCGGGTGGGGGTCAGCCCCAGCATTTT.

This chain links TRBV11-1 with TRBJ1-1; D uncertain. Germline V gene lookup returns CDR1 SGHAT and CDR2 FQDESV (reference sequence). V lost 5 bases to trimming and J lost 3 bases, with 19 bases between them. This CDR3 is 16 amino acids long. The CDR3 nucleotides read TGTGCCAGCAGCCGCCACACCCCCGCGGTGGACACTGAAGCTTTCTTT. Protein sequence: CASSRHTPAVDTEAFF.

The rearrangement uses TRBV20-1 and TRBJ2-4; 14 nucleotides match TRBD2. CDR3 size: 20 residues. V shed 1 base, J shed 0 bases, and the junction held 11 bases outside the gene matches. Per the germline V gene, CDR1 is DFQATT and CDR2 is SNEGSKA (reference sequence). Here the CDR3 DNA reads TGCAGTGCTAGAGGAGTTATCGGACTAGCGGGAGGAGAAGCCAAAAACATTCAGTACTTC. Residues: CSARGVIGLAGGEAKNIQYF.

The chain links TRBV11-2 to TRBJ2-2, with 8 bases aligning to TRBD2. This CDR3 spans 18 amino acids. Germline V gene lookup returns CDR1 SGHAT and CDR2 FQNNGV. V lost 2 bases, J lost 0 bases, and 8 bases stayed unmatched. The CDR3 sequence is CASSLRLAGFANTGELFF. DNA for the CDR3: TGTGCCAGCAGCTTACGATTAGCGGGATTCGCGAACACCGGGGAGCTGTTTTTT. The whole variable domain, remainder taken from reference TRBV11-2 and TRBJ2-2, is EAGVAQSPRYKIIEKRQSVAFWCNPISGHATLYWYQQILGQGPKLLIQFQNNGVVDDSQLPKDRFSAERLKGVDSTLKIQPAKLEDSAVYLCASSLRLAGFANTGELFFGEGSRLTVL.

This chain links TRBV11-2 with TRBJ1-5, with 12 positions matching TRBD1. With V trimmed by 5 bases and J by 9 bases, 5 bases remained unmatched. Germline CDR1 reads SGHAT; CDR2 reads FQNNGV. The CDR3 is 14 amino acids. The CDR3 DNA is TGTGCCAGCAGCGGGACAGGGGGCGATTGGCCCCAGCATTTT. Protein product: CASSGTGGDWPQHF.

The chain couples TRBV19 to TRBJ1-5; TRBD1 aligns across 7 bases. Germline CDR1 LNHDA, CDR2 SQIVND (reference sequence). CDR3 size: 14 residues. V shed 6 bases and J 5 bases; nucleotides not matched to a gene: 7. CDR3 nucleotides: TGTGCCAGTAGCCCGACAGGGAAGGATCAGCCCCAGCATTTT. Encoded protein: CASSPTGKDQPQHF.

V is TRBV19 and J is TRBJ1-1; tentative D call: TRBD1 (5 bases). Trimming took 7 bases from V and 4 from J, leaving 19 bases between them. Germline V CDR1 and CDR2: LNHDA, SQIVND (reference sequence). The CDR3 length is 15 residues. Written as DNA, the CDR3 is TGTGCCAGTACCGCCATGAGGACACGCGGCACTGAAGCTTTCTTT. It yields the protein CASTAMRTRGTEAFF. Full variable domain (remainder filled in from reference TRBV19 and TRBJ1-1): DGGITQSPKYLFRKEGQNVTLSCEQNLNHDAMYWYRQDPGQGLRLIYYSQIVNDFQKGDIAEGYSVSREKKESFPLTVTSAQKNPTAFYLCASTAMRTRGTEAFFGQGTRLTVV.

This sequence joins TRBV6-1 and TRBJ1-1, with D tentatively TRBD1 (5 bases). Trimming took 10 bases from V and 2 from J, leaving 17 bases between them. Germline assignment: CDR1 MNHNS and CDR2 SASEGT. This CDR3 has 14 residues. The CDR3 is CATITTVGNTEAFF. The CDR3 bases are TGTGCCACGATAACGACAGTCGGCAACACTGAAGCTTTCTTT.

This clonotype was counted a few times. This CDR3 reads CASGNSGTGVSYEQYF. The DNA for the CDR3 is TGTGCTAGTGGTAACTCCGGGACAGGGGTCTCCTACGAGCAGTACTTC. This sequence joins TRBV12-5 and TRBJ2-7, with 10 bases lining up with TRBD1. Germline V CDR1 and CDR2: LGHNT, FRNRAP. CDR3 length: 16 residues. V shed 5 bases, J shed 0 bases, and the junction held 7 bases outside the gene matches.

The chain combines TRBV5-1 with TRBJ2-5; the match to TRBD2 covers 10 bases. The germline gives CDR1 SGHRS, CDR2 YFSETQ. The CDR3 covers 17 residues. V was pared by 0 bases and J by 5 bases, with 10 bases of the junction left unmatched. The CDR3 here is CASSLGLAGESRETQYF. For the CDR3, the DNA is TGCGCCAGCAGCTTGGGTCTAGCGGGAGAGTCGAGGGAGACCCAGTACTTC.

The chain recombines TRBV3-1 with TRBJ2-2; no reliable D call. The V end was cut by 1 base, the J end by 0 bases, with 6 bases between. CDR3 length: 15 residues. CDR1 is LGHDT and CDR2 is YNNKEL in the germline V gene (reference sequence). The CDR3 DNA reads as TGTGCCAGCAGCCAAGCAGCACCGAACACCGGGGAGCTGTTTTTT. Amino acid sequence: CASSQAAPNTGELFF.

This clonotype was detected many times. The chain couples TRBV28 to TRBJ1-1, with 8 bases identical to TRBD1. CDR1 is MDHEN and CDR2 is SYDVKM in the germline V gene. J was trimmed by 5 bases and V by 5 bases; bases with no gene match: 10. The CDR3 is made up of 15 amino acids. Here the CDR3 DNA reads TGTGCCAGCAGTCTCAGACAGGGGTGGCGGACTGAAGCTTTCTTT. It encodes CASSLRQGWRTEAFF. Full variable domain (outside the CDR3, taken from reference TRBV28 and TRBJ1-1): DVKVTQSSRYLVKRTGEKVFLECVQDMDHENMFWYRQDPGLGLRLIYFSYDVKMKEKGDIPEGYSVSREKKERFSLILESASTNQTSMYLCASSLRQGWRTEAFFGQGTRLTVV.

This clonotype has more than one count but fewer than ten. A read error is likely here: a far larger clone is one base away. The genes are TRBV13 and TRBJ1-2; 7 bases map to TRBD1. The CDR3 spans 14 residues. Germline trimming cut 4 bases from V and 2 bases from J; bases unmatched to any gene: 4. Per germline, CDR1 PRHDT and CDR2 FYEKMQ (reference sequence). Written as DNA, the CDR3 is TGTGCCAGCAGCTCCCCGGACAGGAACTATGGCTACACCTTC. Translated: CASSSPDRNYGYTF.

The V call is TRBV12-3 or TRBV12-4, the J call TRBJ2-3, with 13 bases lining up with TRBD2. The V segment lost 5 bases and the J segment 6 bases; nucleotides outside the gene matches: 5. CDR3 length: 15 residues. Here the CDR3 reads CASSLRTSGSDTQYF. CDR3 nucleotide sequence: TGTGCCAGCAGTCTTCGGACTAGCGGGAGTGATACGCAGTATTTT.